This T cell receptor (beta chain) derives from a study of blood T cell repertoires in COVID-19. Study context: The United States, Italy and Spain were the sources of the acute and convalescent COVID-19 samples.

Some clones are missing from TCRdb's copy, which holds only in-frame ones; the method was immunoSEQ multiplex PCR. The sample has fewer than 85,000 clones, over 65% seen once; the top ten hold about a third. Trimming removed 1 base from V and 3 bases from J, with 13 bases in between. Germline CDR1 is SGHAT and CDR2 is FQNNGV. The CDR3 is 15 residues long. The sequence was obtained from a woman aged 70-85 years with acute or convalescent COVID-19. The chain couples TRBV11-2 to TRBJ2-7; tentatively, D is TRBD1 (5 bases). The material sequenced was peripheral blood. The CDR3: CASSLVASDSYEQYF. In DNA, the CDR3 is TGTGCCAGCAGCTTAGTAGCCAGCGACAGCTACGAGCAGTACTTC.